This T cell receptor (delta chain) was captured by sequencing in a study of γδ T cells in repeated Plasmodium falciparum infection. Study-level information: Over roughly 580 days, donors received four mosquito-bite P. falciparum NF54 infections.

This clone was counted a few times. A read error is likely here: a far larger clone is one base away. The same CDR3 also results from other DNA sequences found in this sample. TCRdb called clones from the multiplex PCR reads again using CATT. The sample contains approximately 50,000 delta-chain clones, approximately 1.8% of which appear only once. Sequenced: gamma-delta T cells from blood. This clonotype was obtained from a pool of human donors (malaria-infected and uninfected, not separated).

CDR3 region: CAFLQTLPRPPYLGDTSDKLIF. The CDR3 nucleotides read TGTGCCTTTCTTCAAACTCTACCCCGTCCTCCGTACTTGGGGGATACGAGCGACAAACTCATCTTT. The gene calls are TRDV3 and TRDJ1, with 11 bases identical to TRDD3. TCRdb supplies no J gene; here it was assigned by aligning the nucleotide sequence to germline. The CDR3 is 22 amino acids. Unmatched junction bases numbered 34, after V lost 2 bases and J lost 8 bases. Germline assignment: CDR1 TVYSNPD and CDR2 GDNSRS (reference sequence).